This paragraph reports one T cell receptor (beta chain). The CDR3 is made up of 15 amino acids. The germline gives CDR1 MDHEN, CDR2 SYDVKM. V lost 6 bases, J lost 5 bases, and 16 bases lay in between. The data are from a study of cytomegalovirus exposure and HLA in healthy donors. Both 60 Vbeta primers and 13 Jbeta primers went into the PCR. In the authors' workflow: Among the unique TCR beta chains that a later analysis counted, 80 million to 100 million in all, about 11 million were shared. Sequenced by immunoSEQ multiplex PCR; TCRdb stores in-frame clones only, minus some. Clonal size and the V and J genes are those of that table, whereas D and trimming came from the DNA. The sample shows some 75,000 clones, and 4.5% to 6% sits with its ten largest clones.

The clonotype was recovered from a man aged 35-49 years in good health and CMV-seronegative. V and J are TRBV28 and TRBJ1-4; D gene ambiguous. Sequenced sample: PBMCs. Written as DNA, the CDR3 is TGTGCCAGCAGACAAAGGACTGATCTAAATGAAAAACTGTTTTTT. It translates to CASRQRTDLNEKLFF.